This passage covers 20 T cell receptor beta chains from one sample sequenced in a study of lymphopenia after photon versus proton radiotherapy. The repertoire was sequenced with immunoSEQ multiplex PCR; TCRdb's copy has only in-frame clones and lacks some. The table has over 35,000 clones, about 80% seen once. The sample here was peripheral blood, taken from a patient treated with proton-based radiotherapy. The receptors were gathered from an older woman with pancreatic cancer.

The chain couples TRBV11-2 to TRBJ1-5; D is unclear. Trimming left V 3 bases short and J 1 base short, with 7 bases between. This CDR3 has 14 amino acids. Germline assignment: CDR1 SGHAT and CDR2 FQNNGV. In DNA, the CDR3 is TGTGCCAGCAGCTTGGATGGAAGCAATCAGCCCCAGCATTTT. Protein: CASSLDGSNQPQHF. Supplemented by reference TRBV11-2 and TRBJ1-5, the full variable domain reads EAGVAQSPRYKIIEKRQSVAFWCNPISGHATLYWYQQILGQGPKLLIQFQNNGVVDDSQLPKDRFSAERLKGVDSTLKIQPAKLEDSAVYLCASSLDGSNQPQHFGDGTRLSIL.

The rearrangement joins TRBV14 to TRBJ1-4, with D uncertain. CDR3 length equals 20 residues. Trimming shortened V by 2 bases and J by 7 bases, and 29 bases separated the two germline ends. CDR1 and CDR2 from the germline V gene are SGHDN and FVKESK. The CDR3: CASSQLSFGSTSQSGEKLFF. The DNA for the CDR3 is TGTGCCAGCAGCCAACTTTCCTTTGGGTCAACCTCCCAATCGGGTGAAAAACTGTTTTTT. Combining the CDR3 with reference TRBV14 and TRBJ1-4 gives the whole variable domain EAGVTQFPSHSVIEKGQTVTLRCDPISGHDNLYWYRRVMGKEIKFLLHFVKESKQDESGMPNNRFLAERTGGTYSTLKVQPAELEDSGVYFCASSQLSFGSTSQSGEKLFFGSGTQLSVL.

The chain couples TRBV6-4 to TRBJ2-7, with 10 bases matching TRBD2. Germline CDR1 and CDR2: MRHNA and SNTAGT. CDR3 length: 16 residues. V was pared by 4 bases and J by 6 bases, with 12 bases of the junction left unmatched. The CDR3 sequence: CASSGASGRYLCEQYF. For the CDR3, the DNA is TGTGCCAGCAGTGGGGCTAGCGGGAGATATCTCTGCGAGCAGTACTTC.

V and J are TRBV4-2 and TRBJ2-3; either TRBD1 or TRBD2 may fit D (7 bases each). Between the trimmed V and J ends, which lost 0 bases and 5 bases, there was a span of 15 bases. This CDR3 spans 16 amino acids. The germline gives CDR1 LGHNA, CDR2 YNFKEQ. The CDR3 is CASSQEDSGGGDTQYF. In DNA, the CDR3 is TGTGCCAGCAGCCAAGAGGACTCAGGGGGGGGAGATACGCAGTATTTT.

The rearrangement links TRBV7-2 to TRBJ1-2; D unresolved. Germline V lookup: CDR1 SGHTA, CDR2 FQGNSA. Between the trimmed V and J ends, which lost 0 bases and 4 bases, there was a span of 9 bases. The CDR3 has 14 amino acids. The DNA for the CDR3 is TGTGCCAGCAGCTTAGCCCCAGCCATCTATGGCTACACCTTC. Amino acids: CASSLAPAIYGYTF.

The V gene is TRBV5-5, the J gene TRBJ1-4, with a possible D match to TRBD1 (5 bases). Germline CDR1 SGHKS, CDR2 YYEKEE (reference sequence). The CDR3 is 16 amino acids. V lost 3 bases and J 5 bases, leaving 17 bases between the germline ends. CDR3: CASSSRREGLNEKLFF. The CDR3 nucleotides are TGTGCCAGCAGCTCTCGGAGGGAGGGGTTAAATGAAAAACTGTTTTTT.

The gene calls are TRBV10-3 and TRBJ2-1, with TRBD1 identical over 7 bases. With 7 bases clipped from V and 2 bases from J, the junction kept 8 bases outside the gene matches. The length of the CDR3 is 15 residues. CDR1 is ENHRY, CDR2 SYGVKD, per germline. The CDR3 sequence is CAINPTGATYNEQFF. CDR3 in DNA: TGTGCCATCAACCCAACAGGGGCGACCTACAATGAGCAGTTCTTC.

Here the CDR3 reads CASSFLSNRGNINEQFF. The CDR3 DNA is TGTGCCAGCAGTTTCCTGTCCAACAGGGGGAATATCAATGAGCAGTTCTTC. The chain uses TRBV28 and TRBJ2-1; the match to TRBD1 covers 8 bases. Trimming cost V 3 bases and J 6 bases; bases outside gene matches: 13. This CDR3 has 17 amino acids. The V gene's germline CDR1 is MDHEN and CDR2 SYDVKM.

The DNA of the CDR3 is TGCAGTGCTCATCGGTACCACGAGCAGTACTTC. It encodes CSAHRYHEQYF. V usage is TRBV20-1 and J usage is TRBJ2-7, with D hard to call. The CDR3 is made up of 11 amino acids. The ends were cut back, 5 bases at V and 5 bases at J, with 10 bases in the middle. The germline CDR1 and CDR2 sequences are DFQATT and SNEGSKA (reference sequence).

This sequence joins TRBV11-3 and TRBJ2-7; weak D call: TRBD1 (5 bases). Germline V gene lookup returns CDR1 SGHNT and CDR2 YENEEA. The V and J ends lost 0 bases and 1 base respectively, with 10 bases between them. The CDR3 totals 15 residues. The CDR3 region is CASSLEQGPSYEQYF. In DNA, the CDR3 is TGTGCCAGCAGCTTAGAGCAGGGTCCGTCCTACGAGCAGTACTTC.

The gene calls are TRBV4-2 and TRBJ1-2, with D hard to call. CDR3 size: 14 residues. Trimming removed 3 bases at V and 0 bases at J, with 8 bases between. Germline CDR1 and CDR2: LGHNA and YNFKEQ. The CDR3 DNA is TGTGCCAGCAGCCAGGGTTTAACTAACTATGGCTACACCTTC. The encoded protein is CASSQGLTNYGYTF.

The V and J genes are TRBV5-6 and TRBJ1-1, with 8 bases aligning to TRBD1. Losses at the gene ends were 0 bases for V and 5 bases for J; bases not matched to a gene: 9. This CDR3 contains 16 residues. The germline CDR1 and CDR2 sequences are SGHDT and YYEEEE. CDR3 sequence: CASSLGTGSLRTEAFF. The CDR3 nucleotides are TGTGCCAGCAGCTTGGGGACAGGGAGTTTGAGGACTGAAGCTTTCTTT.

This sequence joins TRBV19 and TRBJ1-1, with D hard to call. The germline V gene has CDR1 LNHDA and CDR2 SQIVND (reference sequence). The V and J ends lost 5 bases and 2 bases respectively, with 12 bases between them. This CDR3 comprises 14 residues. In DNA, the CDR3 is TGTGCCAGTAGTGATCCCCCGTCCAACACTGAAGCTTTCTTT. Translating it yields CASSDPPSNTEAFF.

The chain couples TRBV5-6 to TRBJ2-1; the D gene is possibly TRBD2 (5 bases). This CDR3 comprises 15 residues. CDR1 is SGHDT, CDR2 YYEEEE, per germline. Between the trimmed V and J ends, which lost 0 bases and 13 bases, there was a span of 20 bases. The CDR3 bases are TGTGCCAGCAGCTTGGGTCCTAGCACTCCCTCCCTACAGTTCTTC. It encodes CASSLGPSTPSLQFF. Variable domain in full (rest from reference TRBV5-6 and TRBJ2-1): DAGVTQSPTHLIKTRGQQVTLRCSPKSGHDTVSWYQQALGQGPQFIFQYYEEEERQRGNFPDRFSGHQFPNYSSELNVNALLLGDSALYLCASSLGPSTPSLQFFGPGTRLTVL.

This sequence joins TRBV6-6 and TRBJ2-7, with TRBD2 identical over 7 bases. Per germline, CDR1 MNHNY and CDR2 SVGAGI (reference sequence). The CDR3 length is 12 residues. V trimming: 4 bases; J trimming: 7 bases; junction bases outside the gene matches: 4. This CDR3 is CASSSTAGEQYF. DNA for the CDR3: TGTGCCAGCAGTTCGACAGCGGGAGAGCAGTACTTC.

V is TRBV12-5 and J is TRBJ2-7; 9 positions agree with TRBD1. The V and J ends lost 5 bases and 3 bases, in that order; junction bases with no gene match: 5. In germline, CDR1 is LGHNT, CDR2 FRNRAP. The CDR3 is 14 amino acids. The CDR3 DNA sequence: TGTGCTAGTGGTCTGCAGACAGGGGGCTACGAGCAGTACTTC. It encodes CASGLQTGGYEQYF. Drawing the rest from reference TRBV12-5 and TRBJ2-7, the complete variable domain is DARVTQTPRHKVTEMGQEVTMRCQPILGHNTVFWYRQTMMQGLELLAYFRNRAPLDDSGMPKDRFSAEMPDATLATLKIQPSEPRDSAVYFCASGLQTGGYEQYFGPGTRLTVT.

The chain employs TRBV10-3 and TRBJ2-2; 8 nucleotides align to TRBD2. This CDR3 spans 19 amino acids. CDR1 is ENHRY, CDR2 SYGVKD, per germline. The junction had 14 bases not matched to a gene; V was cut back by 3 bases and J by 2 bases. The CDR3 region has the DNA TGTGCCATCAGTGACTGGGGGGCCTTGCGGGAGGCTAACACCGGGGAGCTGTTTTTT. It encodes CAISDWGALREANTGELFF.

This sequence joins TRBV7-9 and TRBJ2-3; no definite D call. V was pared by 0 bases and J by 0 bases, with 7 bases between. The CDR3 has 15 residues. Looked up from germline, CDR1 is SEHNR and CDR2 is FQNEAQ (reference sequence). CDR3 sequence: CASSLAIQSTDTQYF. The CDR3 DNA reads as TGTGCCAGCAGCTTAGCTATCCAGAGCACAGATACGCAGTATTTT.

In its sample, this clone was seen once. V gene TRBV9 combines with J gene TRBJ1-1; D ambiguous. This CDR3 region has 13 residues. The germline gives CDR1 SGDLS, CDR2 YYNGEE. Trimming took off 0 bases at V and 0 bases at J, with 3 bases between the two ends. CDR3 nucleotides: TGTGCCAGCAGCGTAGAAATGAACACTGAAGCTTTCTTT. It specifies CASSVEMNTEAFF.

The rearrangement links TRBV28 to TRBJ2-7; a possible D gene is TRBD1 (7 bases). Trimming cost V 3 bases and J 0 bases, with 12 bases left between them. This CDR3 has 15 residues. From germline, CDR1 is MDHEN and CDR2 SYDVKM. DNA for the CDR3: TGTGCCAGCAGTTTGGCAGGGGGACTCTCCTACGAGCAGTACTTC. Translation: CASSLAGGLSYEQYF.